Below are 17 T cell receptor beta chains sequenced from a single sample in a study of T cells in Graves' hyperthyroidism and ophthalmopathy. TCR beta CDR3 regions were amplified from RNA. The HTBI primer set drove a first-round RT-PCR of the TCR CDR3. MiXCR was run by TCRdb on the multiplex PCR reads, yielding one entry per CDR3 protein. This sample carries 400,000 to 600,000 distinct CDR3 sequences, about 16% of them seen once, and the ten largest clones take approximately 30%. Sequenced input: blood. The receptor set was obtained from a woman in her twenties or thirties with Graves' ophthalmopathy.

V is TRBV4-1 and J is TRBJ2-2; 9 bases fit TRBD1. The CDR3 spans 18 residues. V was pared by 0 bases and J by 3 bases, with 8 bases of the junction left unmatched. The germline V gene has CDR1 MGHRA and CDR2 YSYEKL. The CDR3 coding sequence is TGCGCCAGCAGCCAAGATCGTTACAGGGGGCAGGACACCGGGGAGCTGTTTTTT. This translates into CASSQDRYRGQDTGELFF.

In regard to this clonotype: A much larger clone sits a single nucleotide away, making a read error possible. CDR3 loop: CSARPPGQGVYNEQFF. The CDR3 DNA reads as TGCAGTGCTAGACCACCGGGACAGGGGGTCTACAATGAGCAGTTCTTC. The J gene is TRBJ2-1, the V gene TRBV20-1; 11 bases match TRBD1. Trimming took 2 bases from V and 3 from J; bases not matched to a gene: 6. This CDR3 spans 16 amino acids. The V gene's germline CDR1 is DFQATT and CDR2 SNEGSKA (reference sequence).

This clonotype was detected a few times. V and J are TRBV19 and TRBJ2-7; D unclear. Per germline, CDR1 LNHDA and CDR2 SQIVND (reference sequence). The CDR3 runs 13 residues. V was pared by 10 bases and J by 4 bases, with 17 bases between. The CDR3 bases are TGTGCCACCTCACAAGGGAATATGTACGAGCAGTACTTC. It is translated as CATSQGNMYEQYF.

The chain joins TRBV5-1 to TRBJ2-1; 9 nucleotides agree with TRBD1. CDR3 length equals 15 residues. V lost 8 bases to trimming and J lost 1 base; unmatched junction nucleotides: 7. Germline values: CDR1 SGHRS, CDR2 YFSETQ. The CDR3: CASRDRVASYNEQFF. CDR3 DNA: TGCGCCAGTCGGGACAGGGTAGCGTCCTACAATGAGCAGTTCTTC.

This clonotype has just a few counts. The CDR3 reads CASSLGGREQFF. DNA of the CDR3: TGTGCCAGCAGCTTAGGGGGGCGGGAGCAGTTCTTC. V and J are TRBV11-2 and TRBJ2-1; maybe TRBD1 (6 bases). The V gene lost 1 base and the J gene lost 10 bases, with 8 bases spanning the gap. Per germline, CDR1 SGHAT and CDR2 FQNNGV. This CDR3 spans 12 amino acids.

This clonotype was found many times. The rearrangement links TRBV2 to TRBJ1-2, with D hard to call. Germline-derived CDR1 and CDR2 are SNHLY and FYNNEI. Trimming took 3 bases from V and 8 from J, leaving 13 bases between them. This CDR3 is 13 amino acids long. CDR3 nucleotides: TGTGCCAGCAGTGAGACTCTCCGCCGGGGCTACACCTTC. Amino acid sequence: CASSETLRRGYTF.

This clonotype was recorded once. This rearrangement joins TRBV7-2 to TRBJ1-2; 7 bases match TRBD1. The CDR3 totals 15 residues. Germline V gives CDR1 SGHTA, CDR2 FQGNSA. V was pared by 1 base and J by 1 base, with 3 bases of the junction left unmatched. This chain's CDR3 is CASSLGQGHNYGYTF. The DNA of the CDR3 is TGTGCCAGCAGCTTAGGACAGGGCCATAACTATGGCTACACCTTC.

The chain couples TRBV20-1 to TRBJ1-2; TRBD1 matches 7 bases. The CDR3 has 15 residues. V lost 0 bases, J lost 4 bases, and 8 bases stayed unmatched. Germline CDR1 reads DFQATT; CDR2 reads SNEGSKA (reference sequence). The CDR3 loop reads CSARDFTGVVYGYTF. The CDR3 DNA reads TGCAGTGCTAGAGATTTTACAGGGGTTGTCTATGGCTACACCTTC.

The chain recombines TRBV15 with TRBJ1-5, with a weak D call TRBD1 (6 bases). V lost 2 bases and J lost 7, with 12 bases in between. The CDR3 length is 14 residues. Germline values: CDR1 LNHNV, CDR2 YYDKDF (reference sequence). The CDR3 sequence: CATSRRGGGQPQHF. DNA of the CDR3: TGTGCCACCAGCAGAAGGGGGGGGGGGCAGCCCCAGCATTTT.

This clonotype was counted a few times. This chain joins TRBV29-1 and TRBJ2-1; 8 bases match TRBD2. This CDR3 has 15 residues. The V gene's germline CDR1 is SQVTM and CDR2 ANQGSEA. Unmatched junction bases numbered 4, after V lost 3 bases and J lost 0 bases. CDR3 protein: CSVEEAGASYNEQFF. CDR3 DNA: TGCAGCGTTGAGGAAGCGGGAGCCTCCTACAATGAGCAGTTCTTC.

This clonotype was observed at least ten times. This chain links TRBV2 with TRBJ2-7; D is perhaps TRBD1 (6 bases). Germline-derived CDR1 and CDR2 are SNHLY and FYNNEI. The CDR3 sequence is 13 residues long. The ends were cut back, 6 bases at V and 3 bases at J, with 12 bases in the middle. CDR3 DNA: TGTGCCAGCAGCGAGACCAGGGGCTACGAGCAGTACTTC. Protein product: CASSETRGYEQYF.

The V call is TRBV19, the J call TRBJ2-3, with a tentative D call TRBD1 (5 bases). Deletions cut 5 bases from V and 1 base from J, with 16 bases between. Germline values: CDR1 LNHDA, CDR2 SQIVND (reference sequence). The CDR3 spans 16 residues. CDR3 sequence reads: CASSHWQGIGTDTQYF. In DNA form, the CDR3 reads TGTGCCAGTAGTCATTGGCAGGGAATAGGCACAGATACGCAGTATTTT. Variable domain in full (rest from reference TRBV19 and TRBJ2-3): DGGITQSPKYLFRKEGQNVTLSCEQNLNHDAMYWYRQDPGQGLRLIYYSQIVNDFQKGDIAEGYSVSREKKESFPLTVTSAQKNPTAFYLCASSHWQGIGTDTQYFGPGTRLTVL.

This clonotype was picked up many times. The chain carries TRBV6-2 or TRBV6-3 and TRBJ2-7, with 11 bases that match TRBD2. This CDR3 spans 16 amino acids. Germline V CDR1 and CDR2: MNHEY, SVGEGT. V was clipped by 4 bases and J by 5 bases; unmatched bases: 10. In DNA form, the CDR3 reads TGTGCCAGCAGTTCACCCTTAGCGGGAGGGCCCCACGAGCAGTACTTC. Its translation: CASSSPLAGGPHEQYF.

This clonotype was counted a few times. The V and J genes are TRBV10-3 and TRBJ2-1, with 7 positions matching TRBD2. The CDR3 totals 16 residues. Germline V CDR1 and CDR2: ENHRY, SYGVKD. J was trimmed by 4 bases and V by 2 bases; bases with no gene match: 8. The CDR3 DNA reads as TGTGCCATCAGTGAGCCCGGGCTAGCGGCATACAATGAGCAGTTCTTC. Its translation is CAISEPGLAAYNEQFF.

This clonotype was recorded at least ten times. The chain employs TRBV20-1 and TRBJ2-3; D is undetermined. Germline V gives CDR1 DFQATT, CDR2 SNEGSKA (reference sequence). This CDR3 is 10 amino acids long. CDR3 region: CSGYTDTQYF. CDR3 in DNA: TGCAGCGGCTACACAGATACGCAGTATTTT.

The chain couples TRBV5-6 to TRBJ1-4; 7 bases match TRBD1. J lost 4 bases, V lost 4 bases, and 7 bases had no gene match. The CDR3 covers 15 residues. Per the germline V gene, CDR1 is SGHDT and CDR2 is YYEEEE. CDR3 loop: CASSANRGINEKLFF. CDR3 bases: TGTGCCAGCAGCGCTAACAGGGGAATTAATGAAAAACTGTTTTTT.

This clonotype was counted only a few times. The CDR3 loop is CASSYDTASQQYF. The CDR3 nucleotides read TGTGCCAGCAGCTATGACACGGCGTCGCAGCAGTACTTC. This chain joins TRBV6-2 or TRBV6-3 and TRBJ2-7; D is undetermined. The CDR3 totals 13 residues. V shed 6 bases and J shed 8 bases, with 17 bases lying between them. Germline V gene sequence: CDR1 MNHEY, CDR2 SVGEGT.